This T cell receptor beta chain was observed in a study of blood T cell repertoires in COVID-19. V dropped 6 bases and J dropped 6 bases, with 18 bases sitting between them. This CDR3 contains 16 residues. Germline V gene lookup returns CDR1 LGHDT and CDR2 YNNKEL (reference sequence). Some clones are missing from TCRdb's copy, which holds only in-frame ones; the method was immunoSEQ multiplex PCR. The table records about 270,000 clones, around nine tenths of them present only once. The sequenced material came from PBMCs or T cells enriched from blood (not recorded which). The chain joins TRBV3-1 (or the pseudogene TRBV3-2) to TRBJ1-6; unclear D gene. The sequence derives from a woman aged 18-29 years who had recovered from COVID-19. The CDR3 loop reads CASRPCARRVNSPLHF. In DNA form, the CDR3 reads TGTGCCAGCAGGCCTTGCGCCCGACGGGTTAATTCACCCCTCCACTTT.